The source of this T cell receptor (beta chain) is a study of T-cell reconstitution after alpha-beta-depleted transplantation in children. General study points: T cells produced anew were the main source of T-cell counts and diversity one year after transplant. Several hundred expanded graft clones reportedly supplied alpha-beta T cells about two months after transplant.

Unique molecular identifiers tagged the TCRbeta library. TCRdb fed the PCR reads into MiXCR, producing one record per CDR3 protein. Of about 980,000 distinct CDR3 sequences in the sample, about 26% are singletons; the top ten hold 25% to 35%. Note on this clonotype: Its antigen is unidentified.

Trimming cost V 11 bases and J 6 bases; bases outside gene matches: 16. CDR1 and CDR2 (germline): LGHDT, YNNKEL (reference sequence). This CDR3 contains 15 residues. This material consisted of PBMCs, mostly from graft donor cells, taken 360 days after TCRalphabeta/CD19-depleted stem cell transplant. The receptor was isolated from a boy under two years old who had a stem cell transplant for SCID, so the T cells may come from the graft donor. The chain has TRBV3-1 and TRBJ2-1; 7 bases map to TRBD2. The CDR3 loop reads CAFCLLALGGNEQFF. CDR3 bases: TGTGCCTTCTGTTTACTAGCGCTGGGGGGCAATGAGCAGTTCTTC.